Presented here are 21 T cell receptor beta chains from one specimen sequenced in a study of cytomegalovirus exposure and HLA in healthy donors (dated 2017 in TCRdb). Library method: the immunoSEQ multiplex PCR assay. For the multiplex PCR, a mixture combining 60 forward primers for TCR Vbeta segments and 13 reverse primers for TCR Jbeta segments was used. TCRdb provides this immuneACCESS table in a form limited to in-frame rearrangements. Some clones are lacking; in checked studies, under half of them reflect an unresolved V gene, and why the rest are absent is not known. The sample profile shows about 190,000 clones; almost 75% of them were found once. The ten largest account for approximately 2.8% of the sample. The sequenced sample was PBMCs. These receptors were obtained from a woman in her thirties in good health and CMV-seropositive.

The V call is TRBV11-2, the J call TRBJ2-1; 7 bases fit TRBD2. V dropped 5 bases and J dropped 6; count of bases not matched to a gene: 7. Germline loops: CDR1 SGHAT, CDR2 FQNNGV. This CDR3 is 14 amino acids long. The CDR3 here is CASSLSRGVNEQFF. The CDR3 DNA follows: TGTGCCAGCAGCCTCTCCCGGGGGGTCAATGAGCAGTTCTTC. The variable domain in full, completed from reference TRBV11-2 and TRBJ2-1, reads EAGVAQSPRYKIIEKRQSVAFWCNPISGHATLYWYQQILGQGPKLLIQFQNNGVVDDSQLPKDRFSAERLKGVDSTLKIQPAKLEDSAVYLCASSLSRGVNEQFFGPGTRLTVL.

This clone has just a few counts. The gene calls are TRBV7-6 and TRBJ2-1, with 10 positions matching TRBD2. The CDR3 contains 15 residues. V dropped 3 bases and J dropped 1; count of bases not matched to a gene: 0. From germline, CDR1 is SGHVS and CDR2 FNYEAQ. The CDR3 DNA sequence: TGTGCCAGCAGCTTTAGCGGGGGGTCCTACAATGAGCAGTTCTTC. Its protein is CASSFSGGSYNEQFF.

The chain has TRBV6-1 and TRBJ1-2, with TRBD1 matching over 8 bases. V was pared by 6 bases and J by 2 bases, with 5 bases of the junction left unmatched. The germline CDR1 and CDR2 sequences are MNHNS and SASEGT. This CDR3 spans 14 amino acids. The CDR3 region is CASRPGQANYGYTF. CDR3 nucleotide sequence: TGTGCCAGCAGGCCGGGACAGGCCAACTATGGCTACACCTTC.

This clone came up a few times. This rearrangement joins TRBV7-9 to TRBJ1-2, with D maybe TRBD1 (6 bases). V dropped 5 bases and J dropped 8 bases, with 21 bases sitting between them. The CDR3 has 15 residues. Germline CDR1 reads SEHNR; CDR2 reads FQNEAQ (reference sequence). The CDR3 reads CASSPQDSSRLGYTF. The CDR3 DNA reads as TGTGCCAGCAGCCCACAGGACAGCTCACGATTAGGCTACACCTTC.

In its sample, this clone was seen a few times. CDR3 protein: CATLTGSGNPPQHF. As DNA, the CDR3 is TGTGCCACCTTGACAGGATCAGGGAACCCGCCCCAGCATTTT. The chain links TRBV28 to TRBJ1-5, with a tentative D call TRBD1 (6 bases). Trimming removed 10 bases from V and 9 bases from J, with 22 bases in between. Germline loops: CDR1 MDHEN, CDR2 SYDVKM. The CDR3 is 14 residues long.

This clone was found a few times. The sample contains more than one DNA sequence encoding this CDR3. The rearrangement uses TRBV5-1 and TRBJ2-3; 12 positions match TRBD2. Germline V gene lookup returns CDR1 SGHRS and CDR2 YFSETQ. V gave up 5 bases and J gave up 4 bases; unmatched junction bases: 8. This CDR3 comprises 16 residues. CDR3 nucleotide sequence: TGCGCCAGCAGTTTGCTAGCGGGAGGGCTCGCAGATACGCAGTATTTT. Protein sequence: CASSLLAGGLADTQYF.

The J gene is TRBJ2-7, the V gene TRBV13; D may be TRBD2 (6 bases). Trimming pared 4 bases from V and 7 bases from J, leaving 11 bases between. The CDR3 totals 12 residues. Per germline, CDR1 PRHDT and CDR2 FYEKMQ (reference sequence). The CDR3 sequence: CASSSPGLEQYF. CDR3 DNA sequence: TGTGCCAGCAGCTCGCCGGGACTTGAGCAGTACTTC.

This chain joins TRBV28 and TRBJ2-2, with a weak D call TRBD1 (6 bases). The CDR3 spans 15 residues. The germline CDR1 and CDR2 sequences are MDHEN and SYDVKM. Trimming shortened V by 8 bases and J by 1 base, and 14 bases separated the two germline ends. The CDR3 DNA reads TGTGCCAGCTCTGGACAGTTTTTGAACACCGGGGAGCTGTTTTTT. Amino acids: CASSGQFLNTGELFF.

The chain recombines TRBV28 with TRBJ1-4; D uncertain. The CDR3 length is 14 residues. V was trimmed by 8 bases and J by 3 bases, leaving 13 bases between them. The germline V gene encodes CDR1 MDHEN and CDR2 SYDVKM. The chain's CDR3 is CASAGGGPNEKLFF. Written as DNA, the CDR3 is TGTGCCAGCGCCGGTGGAGGCCCTAATGAAAAACTGTTTTTT.

The chain uses TRBV6-1 and TRBJ2-7; 9 bases map to TRBD2. The germline CDR1 and CDR2 sequences are MNHNS and SASEGT. V gave up 6 bases and J gave up 5 bases; unmatched junction bases: 8. The CDR3 covers 14 residues. The DNA of the CDR3 is TGTGCCAGCAGAGTAGCGGGAGTCTCGGACGAGCAGTACTTC. It translates to CASRVAGVSDEQYF.

The chain employs TRBV28 and TRBJ2-1; 12 positions match TRBD2. CDR1 and CDR2 from the germline V gene are MDHEN and SYDVKM. The CDR3 has 14 residues. With 6 bases clipped from V and 11 bases from J, the junction kept 8 bases outside the gene matches. The CDR3 coding sequence is TGTGCCAGCAGCCAGACTAGCGGGAGTGTCAAGCAGTTCTTC. Translation: CASSQTSGSVKQFF.

V usage is TRBV6-5 and J usage is TRBJ2-7; no clear D gene. With 6 bases removed from V and 4 bases from J, the gap between germline ends came to 16 bases. Per the germline V gene, CDR1 is MNHEY and CDR2 is SVGAGI. This CDR3 has 14 residues. In nucleotides, the CDR3 is TGTGCCAGCAGCCCAGGCTCCTTTGTGTACGAGCAGTACTTC. This sequence encodes CASSPGSFVYEQYF.

The chain carries TRBV5-4 and TRBJ1-2, with TRBD1 matching 7 bases. This CDR3 has 13 amino acids. The V gene's germline CDR1 is SGHNT and CDR2 YYREEE (reference sequence). The V segment lost 4 bases and the J segment 4 bases; nucleotides outside the gene matches: 4. CDR3 nucleotide sequence: TGTGCCAGCAGCCAACAGGGGCGCTATGGCTACACCTTC. It is translated as CASSQQGRYGYTF.

The rearrangement uses TRBV27 and TRBJ2-7; TRBD1 aligns across 10 bases. This CDR3 region has 15 residues. The V and J ends lost 4 bases and 3 bases, in that order; junction bases with no gene match: 6. Germline CDR1 MNHEY, CDR2 SMNVEV (reference sequence). The CDR3 DNA sequence: TGTGCCAGCAGTTGGGGGACAGGGGAAGTCTACGAGCAGTACTTC. Translating gives CASSWGTGEVYEQYF.

The sample holds one count of this clone. The rearrangement joins TRBV19 to TRBJ2-2; TRBD2 is a possible D gene (7 bases). This CDR3 contains 14 residues. V lost 6 bases to trimming and J lost 5 bases, with 13 bases between them. Germline assignment: CDR1 LNHDA and CDR2 SQIVND (reference sequence). Written as DNA, the CDR3 is TGTGCCAGTAGGGGAGGGGGGTGGACCGGGGAGCTGTTTTTT. Encoded protein: CASRGGGWTGELFF.

This sequence joins TRBV27 and TRBJ2-1; D perhaps matches TRBD2 (7 bases). This CDR3 region has 16 residues. Germline V CDR1 and CDR2: MNHEY, SMNVEV (reference sequence). Between the trimmed V and J ends, which lost 6 bases and 4 bases, there was a span of 19 bases. Here the CDR3 DNA reads TGTGCCAGCAGCCGGGCGGGGGCTTCTCGTTACAATGAGCAGTTCTTC. Translating gives CASSRAGASRYNEQFF.

In its sample, this clone was seen once. The chain couples TRBV7-9 to TRBJ2-3, with D possibly TRBD2 on 5 matching bases. Trimming left V 6 bases short and J 0 bases short, with 19 bases between. CDR3 size: 17 residues. Per germline, CDR1 SEHNR and CDR2 FQNEAQ (reference sequence). The chain's CDR3 is CASSYSSRAASTDTQYF. CDR3 DNA sequence: TGTGCCAGCAGTTACTCATCGCGGGCCGCTAGCACAGATACGCAGTATTTT.

DNA of the CDR3: TGTGCCAGCAGTTACACGCACCTTAGAGAGACCCAGTACTTC. Translation gives CASSYTHLRETQYF. The chain recombines TRBV6-5 with TRBJ2-5; no definite D call. This CDR3 comprises 14 residues. CDR1 MNHEY and CDR2 SVGAGI come from the germline V gene. The V end lost 2 bases, the J end lost 4 bases, and 11 bases lay between the germline ends.

The rearrangement joins TRBV28 to TRBJ1-2, with 7 bases that match TRBD1. CDR3 length: 16 amino acids. In germline, CDR1 is MDHEN, CDR2 SYDVKM. V lost 3 bases to trimming and J lost 0 bases; unmatched junction nucleotides: 7. CDR3 DNA sequence: TGTGCCAGCAGTTTTGCCACAGGGGCCGCTAACTATGGCTACACCTTC. It codes for CASSFATGAANYGYTF.

This clone has only a few counts. V gene TRBV6-1 combines with J gene TRBJ1-1; D ambiguous. V lost 5 bases, J lost 7 bases, and 8 bases lay in between. The CDR3 covers 11 residues. Germline V gene data show CDR1 as MNHNS and CDR2 as SASEGT. The CDR3 coding sequence is TGTGCCAGCAGTCCCCTAGGTGAAGCTTTCTTT. Protein sequence: CASSPLGEAFF.

This clone occurred a few times. The chain links TRBV7-9 to TRBJ2-5; D possibly corresponds to TRBD1 (5 bases). This CDR3 comprises 14 residues. Trimming removed 6 bases from V and 2 bases from J, with 13 bases in between. CDR1 is SEHNR, CDR2 FQNEAQ, per germline (reference sequence). The CDR3 protein is CASSGSTAQETQYF. Written as DNA, the CDR3 is TGTGCCAGCAGTGGGTCGACAGCTCAAGAGACCCAGTACTTC.